The entry that follows covers one T cell receptor (beta chain) sequence. Its antigen remains unidentified. Assay used: immunoSEQ multiplex PCR; TCRdb lists only in-frame clones, some missing. Of 90,000 to 110,000 clones listed, about 90% are singletons. This record comes from a study of cytomegalovirus exposure and HLA in healthy donors. Study information: A subsequent analysis reported that the 110 or so validation repertoires were produced on the same platform that had also been used for the roughly 700 first-cohort repertoires. The study's findings and limits: Most sequenced TCRs were rare (though some public TCRs occurred in many donors). Under in vitro conditions, three CMV-associated chains were confirmed as specific for CMV antigens. The authors listed 164 TCR beta chains as cytomegalovirus-associated.

Trimming removed 2 bases at V and 0 bases at J, with 9 bases between. Germline V gene sequence: CDR1 SGHDT, CDR2 YYEEEE. The CDR3 spans 15 residues. The sequenced sample was PBMCs. V is TRBV5-6 and J is TRBJ1-5; D gene ambiguous. The sequence derives from a woman aged 18-29 years in good health and CMV-seronegative. In DNA, the CDR3 is TGTGCCAGCAGCTTTGGAGGAAATAGCAATCAGCCCCAGCATTTT. This translates into CASSFGGNSNQPQHF. Supplemented by reference TRBV5-6 and TRBJ1-5, the full variable domain reads DAGVTQSPTHLIKTRGQQVTLRCSPKSGHDTVSWYQQALGQGPQFIFQYYEEEERQRGNFPDRFSGHQFPNYSSELNVNALLLGDSALYLCASSFGGNSNQPQHFGDGTRLSIL.